Listed here are 5 T cell receptor beta chains from one sample, sequenced in a study of cytomegalovirus exposure and HLA in healthy donors. Primers included in the PCR were 60 Vbeta and 13 Jbeta primers. The protocol was immunoSEQ multiplex PCR, while the TCRdb copy is restricted to in-frame clones and leaves out a portion. The top ten clones hold about 12% of a sample with over 95,000 clones, around 76% of them seen once. The sample consisted of PBMCs. These receptors were obtained from a middle-aged woman in good health and CMV-seropositive.

The chain recombines TRBV7-2 with TRBJ1-1, with unresolved D. V lost 6 bases, J lost 5 bases, and 10 bases lay in between. The CDR3 is 12 residues long. Germline V gene data show CDR1 as SGHTA and CDR2 as FQGNSA. CDR3 DNA: TGTGCCAGCAGTCACCCCGGGACTGAAGCTTTCTTT. Amino acid sequence: CASSHPGTEAFF.

The chain has TRBV6-1 and TRBJ2-7; possible D gene TRBD2, 6 bases. The germline V and J ends were trimmed by 3 bases and 4 bases, with 13 bases remaining between them. Germline-derived CDR1 and CDR2 are MNHNS and SASEGT. The CDR3 totals 14 residues. CDR3 DNA sequence: TGTGCCAGCAGTGAGGGACTCCCTTTATACGAGCAGTACTTC. As protein: CASSEGLPLYEQYF.

This chain joins TRBV2 and TRBJ1-2, with D possibly TRBD1 on 6 matching bases. Germline V gene lookup returns CDR1 SNHLY and CDR2 FYNNEI. This CDR3 contains 13 residues. V was cut by 4 bases and J by 7 bases, with 13 bases left in between. The CDR3 region is CASSGEQGAGYTF. CDR3 DNA sequence: TGTGCCAGCAGTGGAGAACAGGGCGCTGGCTACACCTTC.

The chain carries TRBV5-1 and TRBJ1-1; TRBD1 is a possible D gene (6 bases). V shed 2 bases and J shed 0 bases, with 8 bases lying between them. CDR1 SGHRS and CDR2 YFSETQ come from the germline V gene. CDR3 size: 14 residues. The CDR3 region is CASSLGTLNTEAFF. The DNA of the CDR3 is TGCGCCAGCAGCTTAGGGACACTGAACACTGAAGCTTTCTTT. Full variable domain (outside the CDR3, taken from reference TRBV5-1 and TRBJ1-1): KAGVTQTPRYLIKTRGQQVTLSCSPISGHRSVSWYQQTPGQGLQFLFEYFSETQRNKGNFPGRFSGRQFSNSRSEMNVSTLELGDSALYLCASSLGTLNTEAFFGQGTRLTVV.

A few counts support this clone. This sequence joins TRBV7-2 and TRBJ2-2, with D maybe TRBD2 (5 bases). The CDR3 consists of 16 residues. Trimming left V 0 bases short and J 4 bases short, with 12 bases between. Germline CDR1 SGHTA, CDR2 FQGNSA. CDR3 loop: CASSLAWGVGTGELFF. The CDR3 DNA follows: TGTGCCAGCAGCTTAGCATGGGGAGTGGGCACCGGGGAGCTGTTTTTT.